Below, 21 T cell receptor beta chains from the same sample are listed, as sequenced in a study of identical twins. One entry per CDR3 protein results from TCRdb running MiXCR on the 5' RACE reads. The sample consists of 1.5 million to 2 million distinct CDR3 sequences, more than 30% of them appearing once. The source material was cord blood. Every receptor here comes from a newborn girl in good health.

This clonotype was counted a few times. This rearrangement joins TRBV28 to TRBJ1-2; D may be TRBD1 (6 bases). This CDR3 has 16 residues. The V end lost 3 bases, the J end lost 8 bases, and 22 bases lay between the germline ends. Germline lookup yields CDR1 MDHEN and CDR2 SYDVKM. CDR3 sequence: CASSFTLQGRTYGYTF. The CDR3 DNA sequence: TGTGCCAGCAGTTTCACCCTACAGGGCCGAACGTACGGCTACACCTTC.

V and J are TRBV25-1 and TRBJ1-2, with 9 bases lining up with TRBD1. The CDR3 spans 15 residues. V shed 6 bases and J 0 bases; nucleotides not matched to a gene: 5. CDR1 is MGHDK and CDR2 is SYGVNS in the germline V gene. CDR3 sequence: CASRPRTGANYGYTF. CDR3 nucleotide sequence: TGTGCCAGCAGGCCCAGGACAGGGGCTAACTATGGCTACACCTTC.

A few counts support this clonotype. V gene TRBV4-1 combines with J gene TRBJ2-3, with 8 positions matching TRBD2. CDR1 and CDR2 from the germline V gene are MGHRA and YSYEKL. The ends lost 3 bases at V and 1 base at J; junction bases unmatched: 9. The length of the CDR3 is 17 residues. This CDR3 reads CASSQVLSGGGTDTQYF. CDR3 in DNA: TGCGCCAGCAGCCAGGTACTCTCCGGGGGGGGCACAGATACGCAGTATTTT.

The J gene is TRBJ2-3, the V gene TRBV5-1; the D is unclear. CDR1 SGHRS and CDR2 YFSETQ come from the germline V gene. V dropped 0 bases and J dropped 0 bases, with 11 bases sitting between them. The CDR3 sequence is 16 residues long. The CDR3 loop reads CASSLVRALSTDTQYF. CDR3 bases: TGCGCCAGCAGCTTGGTTCGAGCGTTGAGCACAGATACGCAGTATTTT.

The chain combines TRBV5-6 with TRBJ2-3; 9 nucleotides align to TRBD2. Germline assignment: CDR1 SGHDT and CDR2 YYEEEE. CDR3 length: 15 residues. V gave up 2 bases and J gave up 4 bases; unmatched junction bases: 5. DNA of the CDR3: TGTGCCAGCAGCTTTAGGAGCGGGAGGCCAGATACGCAGTATTTT. Protein product: CASSFRSGRPDTQYF.

The chain is built from TRBV10-3 and TRBJ2-7; D could derive from TRBD1 or TRBD2 (5 bases each). This CDR3 is 13 amino acids long. The V and J ends lost 3 bases and 5 bases respectively, with 11 bases between them. Germline V gene data show CDR1 as ENHRY and CDR2 as SYGVKD. The CDR3 loop reads CAISEAGRNEQYF. The CDR3 coding sequence is TGTGCCATCAGTGAAGCAGGGAGAAACGAGCAGTACTTC.

The chain recombines TRBV2 with TRBJ2-3; 8 nucleotides line up with TRBD1. The CDR3 has 13 residues. The V segment lost 9 bases and the J segment 2 bases; nucleotides outside the gene matches: 4. Per the germline V gene, CDR1 is SNHLY and CDR2 is FYNNEI. The CDR3 DNA reads TGTGCCAGGACAGGGGTCTCCACAGATACGCAGTATTTT. Residues: CARTGVSTDTQYF.

The sample holds many counts of this clonotype. The chain links TRBV6-6 to TRBJ2-7; D tentatively fits TRBD1 or TRBD2 (5 bases each). Trimming removed 5 bases from V and 3 bases from J, with 17 bases in between. Germline values: CDR1 MNHNY, CDR2 SVGAGI (reference sequence). CDR3 size: 15 residues. DNA of the CDR3: TGTGCCAGCAGTAGCTCTCGGGGCGCGATCTACGAGCAGTACTTC. Encoded protein: CASSSSRGAIYEQYF.

The chain is built from TRBV6-1 and TRBJ2-3, with 16 positions matching TRBD2. From germline, CDR1 is MNHNS and CDR2 SASEGT. V dropped 6 bases and J dropped 4; count of bases not matched to a gene: 10. This CDR3 is built from 18 residues. CDR3 bases: TGTGCCAGCAGGGGACAGGGACTAGCGGGAGGGCCCCCAGATACGCAGTATTTT. This gives the protein CASRGQGLAGGPPDTQYF.

In DNA, the CDR3 is TGTGCCAGCAGCCAGCCTACAGGGAATAGCAATCAGCCCCAGCATTTT. This encodes CASSQPTGNSNQPQHF. The chain is built from TRBV4-2 and TRBJ1-5; D may be TRBD1 (6 bases). Looked up from germline, CDR1 is LGHNA and CDR2 is YNFKEQ. This CDR3 has 16 residues. The V gene lost 3 bases and the J gene lost 0 bases, with 12 bases spanning the gap.

The gene calls are TRBV12-3 or TRBV12-4 and TRBJ2-7, with 7 bases fitting TRBD2. V lost 2 bases, J lost 6 bases, and 7 bases stayed unmatched. This CDR3 has 14 amino acids. The CDR3 sequence is CASSLRGRVREQYF. CDR3 sequence (DNA): TGTGCCAGCAGTTTACGTGGGAGGGTCCGCGAGCAGTACTTC.

A few counts support this clonotype. The rearrangement joins TRBV2 to TRBJ1-2; perhaps TRBD1 as D (5 bases). The germline V gene has CDR1 SNHLY and CDR2 FYNNEI. CDR3 length: 15 amino acids. The ends were cut back, 6 bases at V and 4 bases at J, with 18 bases in the middle. The CDR3 sequence is CASRLPGRLIYGYTF. The CDR3 bases are TGTGCCAGCAGATTACCGGGACGGCTTATCTATGGCTACACCTTC.

Concerning this clonotype: An end of the junction does not agree with germline; a read error may underlie this. The rearrangement links TRBV12-3 or TRBV12-4 to TRBJ2-3, with D unresolved. There are 15 residues in the CDR3. The DNA for the CDR3 is TGTGCCAGCGTATCCCTAAGGGCTTACACAGATACGCGGTATTTT. Residues: CASVSLRAYTDTRYF.

This clonotype has ten or more counts. V gene TRBV18 combines with J gene TRBJ2-5, with 8 bases matching TRBD2. The J segment lost 2 bases and the V segment lost 3 bases, leaving 14 bases of the junction unmatched. Germline V gene lookup returns CDR1 KGHSH and CDR2 LQKENI. The CDR3 covers 18 residues. The CDR3 spells CASSPVLALAAYQETQYF. CDR3 coding DNA: TGTGCCAGCTCACCTGTTTTGGCACTAGCGGCATATCAAGAGACCCAGTACTTC.

The rearrangement links TRBV7-8 to TRBJ1-6; 7 nucleotides agree with TRBD1. This CDR3 region has 18 residues. Germline V gene lookup returns CDR1 SGHVS and CDR2 FQNEAQ. J lost 0 bases, V lost 5 bases, and 10 bases had no gene match. The CDR3 DNA is TGTGCCAGCAGCCTGGGACAGCCAAGGAGCTCCTATAATTCACCCCTCCACTTT. Protein sequence: CASSLGQPRSSYNSPLHF.

This clonotype was counted only a few times. This chain joins TRBV4-2 and TRBJ1-1; D gene uncertain. V lost 4 bases, J lost 1 base, and 22 bases lay in between. In germline, CDR1 is LGHNA, CDR2 YNFKEQ. The CDR3 sequence is 18 residues long. CDR3 DNA sequence: TGTGCCAGCAGCCTGATGGTAGGAAACCCGGAGGGGAACACTGAAGCTTTCTTT. This sequence encodes CASSLMVGNPEGNTEAFF.

This sequence joins TRBV6-6 and TRBJ1-4, with D tentatively TRBD1 (6 bases). Trimming stripped 8 bases from V and 4 bases from J, with 11 bases between. CDR3 length: 13 residues. CDR1 is MNHNY, CDR2 SVGAGI, per germline (reference sequence). CDR3 DNA: TGTGCCAGCGAGGACAGTTTTAATGAAAAACTGTTTTTT. Translated: CASEDSFNEKLFF.

This clonotype was observed a handful of times. The chain employs TRBV6-2 or TRBV6-3 and TRBJ2-7, with D hard to call. There are 11 residues in the CDR3. Between the trimmed V and J ends, which lost 7 bases and 7 bases, there was a span of 11 bases. The germline CDR1 and CDR2 sequences are MNHEY and SVGEGT. The CDR3 protein is CASKGRDEQYF. CDR3 nucleotides: TGTGCCAGCAAGGGCCGAGATGAGCAGTACTTC.

The rearrangement joins TRBV4-2 to TRBJ1-2; the match to TRBD1 covers 11 bases. V was clipped by 0 bases and J by 6 bases; unmatched bases: 6. Per germline, CDR1 LGHNA and CDR2 YNFKEQ. There are 16 residues in the CDR3. In DNA, the CDR3 is TGTGCCAGCAGCCAAGATTCCTGGACAGGGGGCCATGGCTACACCTTC. Residues: CASSQDSWTGGHGYTF.

This chain connects TRBV12-3 or TRBV12-4 to TRBJ1-1, with D maybe TRBD1 (6 bases). Trimming left V 7 bases short and J 2 bases short, with 17 bases between. CDR3 size: 15 residues. In DNA form, the CDR3 reads TGTGCCAGCACGCAAACGTGGACAGACAACACTGAAGCTTTCTTT. Its translation: CASTQTWTDNTEAFF.

The rearrangement joins TRBV19 to TRBJ2-4; 8 nucleotides align to TRBD2. The CDR3 totals 16 residues. Germline V lookup: CDR1 LNHDA, CDR2 SQIVND (reference sequence). The trim removed 4 bases at V and 6 bases at J, leaving 11 bases unmatched. Here the CDR3 DNA reads TGTGCCAGTAGTACCCTCATGGGACTAGGGAGAAACATTCAGTACTTC. This gives the protein CASSTLMGLGRNIQYF.